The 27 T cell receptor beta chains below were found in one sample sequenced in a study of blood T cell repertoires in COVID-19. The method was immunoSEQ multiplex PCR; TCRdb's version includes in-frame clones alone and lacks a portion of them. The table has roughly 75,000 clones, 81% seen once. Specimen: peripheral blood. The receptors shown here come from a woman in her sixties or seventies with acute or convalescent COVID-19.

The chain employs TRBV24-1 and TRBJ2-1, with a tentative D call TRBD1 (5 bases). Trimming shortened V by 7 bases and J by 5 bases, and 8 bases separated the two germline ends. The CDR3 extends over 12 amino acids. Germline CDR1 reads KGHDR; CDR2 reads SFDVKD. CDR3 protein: CATRDINNEQFF. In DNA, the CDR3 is TGTGCCACCAGGGACATTAACAATGAGCAGTTCTTC.

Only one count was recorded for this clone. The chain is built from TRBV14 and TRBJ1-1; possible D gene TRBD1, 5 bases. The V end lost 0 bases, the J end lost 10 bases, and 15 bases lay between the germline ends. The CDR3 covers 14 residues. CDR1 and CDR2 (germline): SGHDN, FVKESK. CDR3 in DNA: TGTGCCAGCAGCCAAGATCAAGGGATGGGGGGAGCTTTCTTT. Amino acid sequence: CASSQDQGMGGAFF.

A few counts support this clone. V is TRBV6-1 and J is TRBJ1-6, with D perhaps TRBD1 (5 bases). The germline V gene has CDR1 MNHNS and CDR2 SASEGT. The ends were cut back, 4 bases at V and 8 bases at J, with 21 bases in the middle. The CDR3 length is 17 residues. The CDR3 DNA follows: TGTGCCAGCAGTGTCCTGGGGGGATCCGCGGAGGATTCACCCCTCCACTTT. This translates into CASSVLGGSAEDSPLHF.

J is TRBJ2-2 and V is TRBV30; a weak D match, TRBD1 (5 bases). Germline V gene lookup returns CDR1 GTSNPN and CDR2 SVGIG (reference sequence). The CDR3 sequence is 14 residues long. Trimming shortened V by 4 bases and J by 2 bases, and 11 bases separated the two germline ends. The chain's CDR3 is CAWIDSPNTGELFF. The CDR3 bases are TGTGCCTGGATAGACAGCCCTAACACCGGGGAGCTGTTTTTT.

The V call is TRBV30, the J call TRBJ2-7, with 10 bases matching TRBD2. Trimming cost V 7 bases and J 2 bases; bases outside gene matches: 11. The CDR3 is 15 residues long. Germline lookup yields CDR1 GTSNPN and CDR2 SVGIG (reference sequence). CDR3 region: CASKRQRGGTYEQYF. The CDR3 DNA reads TGTGCCTCCAAGCGGCAGCGGGGGGGGACCTACGAGCAGTACTTC.

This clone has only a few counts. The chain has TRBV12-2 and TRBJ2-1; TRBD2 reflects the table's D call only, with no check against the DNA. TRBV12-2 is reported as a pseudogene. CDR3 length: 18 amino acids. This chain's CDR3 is CASRLARGTSGSESEQFF. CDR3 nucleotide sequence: TGTGCAAGTCGCTTAGCGCGAGGGACTAGCGGGAGTGAGAGTGAGCAGTTCTTC.

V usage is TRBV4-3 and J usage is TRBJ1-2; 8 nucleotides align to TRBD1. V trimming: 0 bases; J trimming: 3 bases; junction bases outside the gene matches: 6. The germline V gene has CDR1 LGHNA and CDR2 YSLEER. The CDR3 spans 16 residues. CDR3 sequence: CASSQESWGQDYGYTF. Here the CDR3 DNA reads TGCGCCAGCAGCCAAGAATCGTGGGGACAGGACTATGGCTACACCTTC.

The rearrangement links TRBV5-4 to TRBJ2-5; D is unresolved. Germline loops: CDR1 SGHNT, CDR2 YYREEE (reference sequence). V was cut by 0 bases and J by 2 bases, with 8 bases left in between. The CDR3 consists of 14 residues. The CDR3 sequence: CASSLGGAQETQYF. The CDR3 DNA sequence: TGTGCCAGCAGCTTGGGAGGAGCTCAAGAGACCCAGTACTTC.

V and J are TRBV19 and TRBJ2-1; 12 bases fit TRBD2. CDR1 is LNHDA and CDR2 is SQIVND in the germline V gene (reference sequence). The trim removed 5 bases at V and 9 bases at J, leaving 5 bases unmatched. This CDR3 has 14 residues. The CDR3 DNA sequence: TGTGCCAGTAGTCCGACTAGCGGGAGTCGTGAGCAGTTCTTC. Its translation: CASSPTSGSREQFF.

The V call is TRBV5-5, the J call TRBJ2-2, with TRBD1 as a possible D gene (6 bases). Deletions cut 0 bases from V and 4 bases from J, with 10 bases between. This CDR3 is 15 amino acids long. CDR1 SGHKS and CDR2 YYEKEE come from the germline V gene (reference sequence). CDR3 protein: CASSLESTGTGELFF. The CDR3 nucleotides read TGTGCCAGCAGCTTGGAGTCGACAGGCACCGGGGAGCTGTTTTTT.

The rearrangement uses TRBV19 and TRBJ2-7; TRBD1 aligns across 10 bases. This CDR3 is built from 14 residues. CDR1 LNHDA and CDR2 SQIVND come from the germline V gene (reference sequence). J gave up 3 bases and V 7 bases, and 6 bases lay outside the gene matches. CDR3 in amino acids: CASNPGQGYYEQYF. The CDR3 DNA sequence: TGTGCCAGTAACCCGGGACAGGGGTACTACGAGCAGTACTTC.

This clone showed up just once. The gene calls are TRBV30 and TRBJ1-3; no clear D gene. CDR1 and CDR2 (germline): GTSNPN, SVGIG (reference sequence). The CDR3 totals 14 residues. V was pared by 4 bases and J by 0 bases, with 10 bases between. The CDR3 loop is CAWKKTGSGNTIYF. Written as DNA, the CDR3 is TGTGCCTGGAAGAAAACGGGCTCTGGAAACACCATATATTTT.

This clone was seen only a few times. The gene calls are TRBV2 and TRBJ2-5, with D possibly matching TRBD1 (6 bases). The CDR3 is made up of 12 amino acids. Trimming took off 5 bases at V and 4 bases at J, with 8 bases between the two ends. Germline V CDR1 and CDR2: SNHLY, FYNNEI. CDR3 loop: CASSTGTETQYF. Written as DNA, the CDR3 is TGTGCCAGCAGTACAGGGACAGAGACCCAGTACTTC.

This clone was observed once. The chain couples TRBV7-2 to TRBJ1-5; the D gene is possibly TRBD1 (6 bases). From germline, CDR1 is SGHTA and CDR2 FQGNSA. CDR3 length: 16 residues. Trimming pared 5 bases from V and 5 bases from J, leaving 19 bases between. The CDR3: CASSPRGGRNDQPQHF. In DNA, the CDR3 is TGTGCCAGCAGCCCTAGGGGGGGGCGGAATGATCAGCCCCAGCATTTT.

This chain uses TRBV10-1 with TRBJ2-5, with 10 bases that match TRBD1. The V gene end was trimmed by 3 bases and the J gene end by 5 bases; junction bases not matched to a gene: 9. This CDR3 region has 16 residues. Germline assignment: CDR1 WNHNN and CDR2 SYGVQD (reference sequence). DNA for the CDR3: TGCGCCAGCAGTGATGAAAAGGACAGGGGGAAGGAGACCCAGTACTTC. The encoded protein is CASSDEKDRGKETQYF.

The CDR3 coding sequence is TGTGCCAGCAGGTCGGGACTAGCGAGTAACAATGAGCAGTTCTTC. This codes for CASRSGLASNNEQFF. The chain employs TRBV4-2 and TRBJ2-1, with 10 bases fitting TRBD2. The CDR3 runs to 15 residues. The V and J ends lost 6 bases and 5 bases, in that order; junction bases with no gene match: 7. The germline V gene encodes CDR1 LGHNA and CDR2 YNFKEQ.

This chain's CDR3 is CASSHKAGVGGIQYF. In DNA, the CDR3 is TGTGCCAGCAGCCACAAGGCCGGGGTTGGCGGCATTCAGTACTTC. The rearrangement uses TRBV11-1 and TRBJ2-4; possible D gene TRBD2, 5 bases. This CDR3 is built from 15 residues. V dropped 5 bases and J dropped 9 bases, with 20 bases sitting between them. Per the germline V gene, CDR1 is SGHAT and CDR2 is FQDESV (reference sequence).

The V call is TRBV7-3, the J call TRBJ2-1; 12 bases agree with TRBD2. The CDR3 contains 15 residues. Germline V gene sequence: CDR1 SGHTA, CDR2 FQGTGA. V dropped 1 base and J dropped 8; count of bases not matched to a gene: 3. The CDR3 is CASSLRLAGVDEQFF. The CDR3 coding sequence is TGTGCCAGCAGCTTAAGACTAGCGGGAGTTGATGAGCAGTTCTTC.

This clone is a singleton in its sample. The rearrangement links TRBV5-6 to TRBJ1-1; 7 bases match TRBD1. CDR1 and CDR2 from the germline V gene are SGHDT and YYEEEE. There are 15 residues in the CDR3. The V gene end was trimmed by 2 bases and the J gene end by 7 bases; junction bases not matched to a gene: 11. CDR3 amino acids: CASSFDPQGDSEAFF. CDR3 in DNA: TGTGCCAGCAGCTTCGACCCGCAGGGGGATAGTGAAGCTTTCTTT.

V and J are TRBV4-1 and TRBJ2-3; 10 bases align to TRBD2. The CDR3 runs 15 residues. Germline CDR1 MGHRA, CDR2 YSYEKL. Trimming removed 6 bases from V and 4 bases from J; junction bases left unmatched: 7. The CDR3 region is CASRPERGGPDTQYF. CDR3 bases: TGCGCCAGCAGGCCAGAGCGGGGGGGCCCAGATACGCAGTATTTT.

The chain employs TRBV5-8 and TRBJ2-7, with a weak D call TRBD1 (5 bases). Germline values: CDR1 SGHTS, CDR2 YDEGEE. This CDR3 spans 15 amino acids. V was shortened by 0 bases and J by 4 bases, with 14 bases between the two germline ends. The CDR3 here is CASSLEWGVVYEQYF. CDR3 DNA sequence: TGTGCCAGCAGCTTGGAGTGGGGCGTAGTTTACGAGCAGTACTTC. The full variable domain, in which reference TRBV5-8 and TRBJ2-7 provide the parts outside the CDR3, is EAGVTQSPTHLIKTRGQQATLRCSPISGHTSVYWYQQALGLGLQFLLWYDEGEERNRGNFPPRFSGRQFPNYSSELNVNALELEDSALYLCASSLEWGVVYEQYFGPGTRLTVT.

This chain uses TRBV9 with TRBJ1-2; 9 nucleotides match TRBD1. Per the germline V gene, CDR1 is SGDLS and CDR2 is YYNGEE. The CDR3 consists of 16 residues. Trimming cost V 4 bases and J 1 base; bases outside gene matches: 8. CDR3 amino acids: CASSKGQGPLNYGYTF. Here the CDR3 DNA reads TGTGCCAGCAGCAAAGGACAGGGGCCTCTTAACTATGGCTACACCTTC.

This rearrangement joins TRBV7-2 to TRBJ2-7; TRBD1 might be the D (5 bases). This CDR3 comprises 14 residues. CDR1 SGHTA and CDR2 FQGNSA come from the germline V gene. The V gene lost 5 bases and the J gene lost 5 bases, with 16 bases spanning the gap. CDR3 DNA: TGTGCCAGCAGCCTGGGGCAGCTGATCGACGAGCAGTACTTC. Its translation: CASSLGQLIDEQYF.

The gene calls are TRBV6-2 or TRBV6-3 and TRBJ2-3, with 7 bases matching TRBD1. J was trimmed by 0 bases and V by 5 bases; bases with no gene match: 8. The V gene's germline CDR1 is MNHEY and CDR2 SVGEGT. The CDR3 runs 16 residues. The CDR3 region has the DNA TGTGCCAGCAGTACCCGGACAGGAATAAGCACAGATACGCAGTATTTT. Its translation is CASSTRTGISTDTQYF.

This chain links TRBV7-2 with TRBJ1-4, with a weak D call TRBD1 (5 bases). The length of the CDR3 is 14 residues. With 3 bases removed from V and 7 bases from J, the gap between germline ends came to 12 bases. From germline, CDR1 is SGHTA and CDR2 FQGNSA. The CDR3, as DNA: TGTGCCAGCAGCTTCCAGGGAGGAAGTGAAAAACTGTTTTTT. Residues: CASSFQGGSEKLFF.

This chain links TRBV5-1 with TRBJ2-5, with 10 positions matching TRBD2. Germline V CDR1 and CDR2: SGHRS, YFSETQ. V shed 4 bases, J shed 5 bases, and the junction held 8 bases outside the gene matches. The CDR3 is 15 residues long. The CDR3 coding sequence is TGCGCCAGCAGCCCGGGCTTGGGACTAGCGGAGACCCAGTACTTC. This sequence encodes CASSPGLGLAETQYF.

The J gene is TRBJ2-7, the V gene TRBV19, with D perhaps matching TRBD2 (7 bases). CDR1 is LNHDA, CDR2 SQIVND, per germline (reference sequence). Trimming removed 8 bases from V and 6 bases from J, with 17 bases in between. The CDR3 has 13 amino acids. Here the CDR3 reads CASWGGGTSEQYF. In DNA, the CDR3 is TGTGCCAGTTGGGGAGGGGGAACGAGCGAGCAGTACTTC.